Given below is one TCR beta chain in context. Its matching antigen is unknown. The sample originates from a study of cytomegalovirus exposure and HLA in healthy donors. The CDR3 contains 13 residues. Germline assignment: CDR1 SEHNR and CDR2 FQNEAQ (reference sequence). With V trimmed by 4 bases and J by 10 bases, 6 bases remained unmatched. Primers included in the PCR were 60 Vbeta and 13 Jbeta primers. Original data processing: As a later analysis found, there were 70 million to 90 million unique TCR beta chains, of which roughly 11 million were shared. Generated by immunoSEQ multiplex PCR, the TCRdb table keeps only in-frame clones and is missing some. From that table come the V and J calls and clone size; the DNA was used to work out D and trimming. The sample has some 170,000 clones; about 77% are singletons. Findings of the study overall: One cluster of highly shared sequence variants probably arose as a sequencing artifact.

The receptor's source is a man aged 18 to 29 in good health and CMV-seropositive. Source material: PBMCs. V is TRBV7-9 and J is TRBJ1-3, with TRBD1 matching over 8 bases. The CDR3 loop reads CASSSQGAKTIYF. For the CDR3, the DNA is TGTGCCAGCAGCTCTCAGGGGGCGAAGACCATATATTTT.